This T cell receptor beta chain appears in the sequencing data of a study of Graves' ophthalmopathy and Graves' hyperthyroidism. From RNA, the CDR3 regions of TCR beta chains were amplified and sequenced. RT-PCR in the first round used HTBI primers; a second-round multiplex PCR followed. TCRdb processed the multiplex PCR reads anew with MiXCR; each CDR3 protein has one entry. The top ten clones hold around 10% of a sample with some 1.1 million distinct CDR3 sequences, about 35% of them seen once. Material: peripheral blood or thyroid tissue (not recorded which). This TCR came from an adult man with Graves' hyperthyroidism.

The CDR3 here is CATSTTIPTSGREDTQYF. As DNA, the CDR3 is TGTGCCACCAGTACGACTATCCCGACTAGCGGGAGGGAAGATACGCAGTATTTT. This sequence joins TRBV24-1 and TRBJ2-3; 14 bases line up with TRBD2. Trimming cost V 6 bases and J 5 bases; bases outside gene matches: 12. The CDR3 runs 18 residues. Germline CDR1 reads KGHDR; CDR2 reads SFDVKD.